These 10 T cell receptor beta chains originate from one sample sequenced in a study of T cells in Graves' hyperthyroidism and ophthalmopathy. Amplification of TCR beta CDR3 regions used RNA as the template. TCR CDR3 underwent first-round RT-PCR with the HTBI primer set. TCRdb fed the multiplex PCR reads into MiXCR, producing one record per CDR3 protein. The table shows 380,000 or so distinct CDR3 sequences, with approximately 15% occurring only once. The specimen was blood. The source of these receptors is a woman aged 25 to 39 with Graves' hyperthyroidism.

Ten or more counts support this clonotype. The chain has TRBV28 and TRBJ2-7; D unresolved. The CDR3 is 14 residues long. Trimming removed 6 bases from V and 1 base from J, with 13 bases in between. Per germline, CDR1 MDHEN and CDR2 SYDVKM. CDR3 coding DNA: TGTGCCAGCAGCTACCAGGACGAATCCTACGAGCAGTACTTC. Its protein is CASSYQDESYEQYF.

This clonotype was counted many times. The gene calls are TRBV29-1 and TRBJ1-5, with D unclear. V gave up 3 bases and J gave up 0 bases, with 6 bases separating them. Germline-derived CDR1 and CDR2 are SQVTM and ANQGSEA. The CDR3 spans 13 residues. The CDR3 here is CSVDSGSNQPQHF. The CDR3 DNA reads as TGCAGCGTTGATAGTGGTAGCAATCAGCCCCAGCATTTT. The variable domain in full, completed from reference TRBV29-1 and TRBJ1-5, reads SAVISQKPSRDICQRGTSLTIQCQVDSQVTMMFWYRQQPGQSLTLIATANQGSEATYESGFVIDKFPISRPNLTFSTLTVSNMSPEDSSIYLCSVDSGSNQPQHFGDGTRLSIL.

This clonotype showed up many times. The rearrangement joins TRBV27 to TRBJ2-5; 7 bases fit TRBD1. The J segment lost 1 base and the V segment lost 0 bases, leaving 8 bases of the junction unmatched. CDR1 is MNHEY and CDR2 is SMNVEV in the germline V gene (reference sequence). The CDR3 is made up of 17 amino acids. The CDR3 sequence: CASSLSAGTVAQETQYF. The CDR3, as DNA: TGTGCCAGCAGTTTATCCGCCGGGACAGTTGCCCAAGAGACCCAGTACTTC.

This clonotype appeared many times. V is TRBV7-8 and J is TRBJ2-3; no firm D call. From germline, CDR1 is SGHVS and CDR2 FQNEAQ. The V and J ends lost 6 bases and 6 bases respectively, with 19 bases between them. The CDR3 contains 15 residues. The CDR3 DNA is TGTGCCAGCAGTTTCCGTTTCCCCTCTCCGGATACGCAGTATTTT. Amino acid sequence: CASSFRFPSPDTQYF.

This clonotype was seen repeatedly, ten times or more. CDR3 bases: TGCAGTCCCGGGCGGGAATACTACAATGAGCAGTTCTTC. This gives the protein CSPGREYYNEQFF. V gene TRBV20-1 combines with J gene TRBJ2-1, with D possibly TRBD2 on 6 matching bases. The CDR3 spans 13 residues. The V gene lost 8 bases and the J gene lost 3 bases, with 14 bases spanning the gap. CDR1 is DFQATT, CDR2 SNEGSKA, per germline (reference sequence).

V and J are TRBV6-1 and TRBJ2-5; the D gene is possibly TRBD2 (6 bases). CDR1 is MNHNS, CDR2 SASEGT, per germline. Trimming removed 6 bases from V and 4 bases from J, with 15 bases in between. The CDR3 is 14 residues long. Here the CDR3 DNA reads TGTGCCAGCAGGACACGGATGGGGGGAGAGACCCAGTACTTC. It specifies CASRTRMGGETQYF.

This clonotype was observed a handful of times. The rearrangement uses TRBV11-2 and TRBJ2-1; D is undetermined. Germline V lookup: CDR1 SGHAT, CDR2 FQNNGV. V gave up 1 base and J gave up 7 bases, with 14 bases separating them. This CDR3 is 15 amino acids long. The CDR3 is CASSLGSGMGNEQFF. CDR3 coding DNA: TGTGCCAGCAGCTTAGGAAGTGGGATGGGTAATGAGCAGTTCTTC. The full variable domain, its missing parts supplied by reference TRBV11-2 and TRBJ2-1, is EAGVAQSPRYKIIEKRQSVAFWCNPISGHATLYWYQQILGQGPKLLIQFQNNGVVDDSQLPKDRFSAERLKGVDSTLKIQPAKLEDSAVYLCASSLGSGMGNEQFFGPGTRLTVL.

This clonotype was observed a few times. CDR3: CASSPPLWRNEQFF. The CDR3 DNA reads as TGTGCCAGCTCACCACCCCTTTGGAGGAATGAGCAGTTCTTC. The chain uses TRBV18 and TRBJ2-1; D is possibly TRBD2 (5 bases). Trimming stripped 0 bases from V and 7 bases from J, with 10 bases between. Germline V gene data show CDR1 as KGHSH and CDR2 as LQKENI. The CDR3 has 14 amino acids.

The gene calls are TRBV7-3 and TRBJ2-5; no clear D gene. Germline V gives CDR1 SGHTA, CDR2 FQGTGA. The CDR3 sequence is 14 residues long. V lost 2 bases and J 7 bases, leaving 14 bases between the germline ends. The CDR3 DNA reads TGTGCCAGCAGCTTATTCCCCTCGTACGGGACCCAGTACTTC. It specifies CASSLFPSYGTQYF.

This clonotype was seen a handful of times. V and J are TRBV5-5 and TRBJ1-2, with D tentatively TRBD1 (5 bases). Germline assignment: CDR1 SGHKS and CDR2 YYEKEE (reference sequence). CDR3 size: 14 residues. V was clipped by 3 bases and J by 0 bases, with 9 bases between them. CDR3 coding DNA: TGTGCCAGCAGCTGGGACCAAGCTAACTATGGCTACACCTTC. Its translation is CASSWDQANYGYTF.